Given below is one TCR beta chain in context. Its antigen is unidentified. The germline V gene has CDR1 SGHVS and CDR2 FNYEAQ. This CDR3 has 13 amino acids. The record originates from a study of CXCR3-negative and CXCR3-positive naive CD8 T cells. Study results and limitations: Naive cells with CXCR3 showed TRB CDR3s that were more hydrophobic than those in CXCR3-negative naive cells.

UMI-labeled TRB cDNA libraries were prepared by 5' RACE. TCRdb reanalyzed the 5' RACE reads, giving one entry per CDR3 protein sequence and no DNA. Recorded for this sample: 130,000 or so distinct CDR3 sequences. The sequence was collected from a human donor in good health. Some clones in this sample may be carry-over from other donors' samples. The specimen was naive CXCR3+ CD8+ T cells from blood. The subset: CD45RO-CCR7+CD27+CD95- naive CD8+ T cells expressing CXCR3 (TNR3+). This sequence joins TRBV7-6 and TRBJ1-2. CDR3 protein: CASSLTGVNGYTF.